This TCR beta chain was identified in a study of blood T cell repertoires in COVID-19. Study as a whole: The samples span acute and convalescent COVID-19 from the United States, Italy and Spain. Sample material is recorded as cDNA or gDNA derived from T cells, B-cell-depleted T cells, or PBMCs.

Original analysis: How many nucleated cells were present was estimated from reference gene primer amplification. Generated by immunoSEQ multiplex PCR, the TCRdb table keeps only in-frame clones and is missing some. The D gene and trimming were derived from the DNA, and the V and J assignments and clone size from that table. The sample includes roughly 250,000 clones, roughly four fifths seen only once; the top ten take approximately 1.9%. V was cut by 7 bases and J by 5 bases, with 18 bases left in between. Germline V gene lookup returns CDR1 MNHEY and CDR2 SVGAGI. The CDR3 spans 15 residues. The origin of this receptor is a woman aged 80 or over with acute or convalescent COVID-19. The sample comprised peripheral blood. V gene TRBV6-5 combines with J gene TRBJ1-5; D is perhaps TRBD1 (5 bases). As DNA, the CDR3 is TGTGCCAGCAATATGGTCCGGGGGTCGTATCAGCCCCAGCATTTT. It translates to CASNMVRGSYQPQHF.